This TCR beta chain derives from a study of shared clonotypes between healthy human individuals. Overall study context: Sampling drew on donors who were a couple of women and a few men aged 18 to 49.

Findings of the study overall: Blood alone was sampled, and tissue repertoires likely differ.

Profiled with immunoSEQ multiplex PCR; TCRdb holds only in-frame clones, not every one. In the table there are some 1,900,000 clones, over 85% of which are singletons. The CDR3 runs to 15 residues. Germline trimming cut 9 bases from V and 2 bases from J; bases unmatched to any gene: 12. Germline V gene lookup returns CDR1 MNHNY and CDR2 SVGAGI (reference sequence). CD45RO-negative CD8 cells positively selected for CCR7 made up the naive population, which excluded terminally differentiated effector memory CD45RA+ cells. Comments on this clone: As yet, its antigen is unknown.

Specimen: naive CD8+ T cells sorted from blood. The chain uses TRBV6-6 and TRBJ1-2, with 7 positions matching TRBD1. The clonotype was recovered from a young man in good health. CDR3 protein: CASLDREGENYGYTF. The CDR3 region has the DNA TGTGCCAGTTTAGACAGGGAAGGCGAGAACTATGGCTACACCTTC.